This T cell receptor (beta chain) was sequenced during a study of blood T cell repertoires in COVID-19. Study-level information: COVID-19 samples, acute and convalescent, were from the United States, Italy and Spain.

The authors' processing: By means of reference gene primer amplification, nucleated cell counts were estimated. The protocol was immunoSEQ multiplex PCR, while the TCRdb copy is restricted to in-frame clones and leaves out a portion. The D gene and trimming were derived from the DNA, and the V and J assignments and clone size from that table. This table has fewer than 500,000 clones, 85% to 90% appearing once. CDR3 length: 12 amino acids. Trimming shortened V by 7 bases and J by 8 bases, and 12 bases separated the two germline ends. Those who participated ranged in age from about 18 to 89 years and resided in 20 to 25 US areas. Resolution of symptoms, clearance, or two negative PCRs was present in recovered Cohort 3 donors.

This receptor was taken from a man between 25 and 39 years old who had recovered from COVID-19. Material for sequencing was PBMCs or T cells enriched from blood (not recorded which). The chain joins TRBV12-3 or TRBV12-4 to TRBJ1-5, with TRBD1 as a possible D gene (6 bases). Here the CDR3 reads CASKRGFEPQHF. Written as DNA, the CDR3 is TGTGCCAGCAAGAGGGGGTTCGAGCCCCAGCATTTT.